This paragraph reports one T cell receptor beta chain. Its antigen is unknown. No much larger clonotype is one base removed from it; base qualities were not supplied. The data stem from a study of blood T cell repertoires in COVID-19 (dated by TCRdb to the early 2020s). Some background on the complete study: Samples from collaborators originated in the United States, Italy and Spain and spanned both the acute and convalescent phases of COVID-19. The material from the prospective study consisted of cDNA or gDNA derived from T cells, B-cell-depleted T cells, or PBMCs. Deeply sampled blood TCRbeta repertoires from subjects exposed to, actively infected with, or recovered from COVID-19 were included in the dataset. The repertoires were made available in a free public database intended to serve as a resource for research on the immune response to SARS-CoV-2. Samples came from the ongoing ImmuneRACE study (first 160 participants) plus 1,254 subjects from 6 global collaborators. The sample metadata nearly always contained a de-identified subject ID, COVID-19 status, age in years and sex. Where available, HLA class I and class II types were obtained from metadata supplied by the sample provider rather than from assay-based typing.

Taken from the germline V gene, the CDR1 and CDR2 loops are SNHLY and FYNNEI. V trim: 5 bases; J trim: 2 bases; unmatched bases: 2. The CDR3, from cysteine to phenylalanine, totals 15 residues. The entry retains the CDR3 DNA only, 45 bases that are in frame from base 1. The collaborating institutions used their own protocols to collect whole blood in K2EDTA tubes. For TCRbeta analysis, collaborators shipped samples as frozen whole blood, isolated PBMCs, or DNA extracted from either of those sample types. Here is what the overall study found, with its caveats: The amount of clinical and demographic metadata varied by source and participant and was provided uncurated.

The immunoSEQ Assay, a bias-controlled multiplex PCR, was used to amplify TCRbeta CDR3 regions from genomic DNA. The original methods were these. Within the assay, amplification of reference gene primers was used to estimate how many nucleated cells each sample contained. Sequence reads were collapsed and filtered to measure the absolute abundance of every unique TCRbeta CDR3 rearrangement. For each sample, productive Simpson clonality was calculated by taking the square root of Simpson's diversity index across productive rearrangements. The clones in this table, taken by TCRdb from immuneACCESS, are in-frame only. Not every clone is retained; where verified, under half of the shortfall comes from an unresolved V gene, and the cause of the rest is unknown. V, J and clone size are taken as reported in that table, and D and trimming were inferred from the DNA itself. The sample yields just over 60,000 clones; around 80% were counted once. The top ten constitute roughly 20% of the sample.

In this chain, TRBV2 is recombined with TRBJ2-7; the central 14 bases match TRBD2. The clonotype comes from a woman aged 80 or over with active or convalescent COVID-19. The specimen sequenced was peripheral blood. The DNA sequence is TGTGCCAGCAGTAGGACTAGCGGGGGGCCCTACGAGCAGTACTTC. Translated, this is CASSRTSGGPYEQYF. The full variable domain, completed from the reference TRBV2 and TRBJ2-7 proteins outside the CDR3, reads EPEVTQTPSHQVTQMGQEVILRCVPISNHLYFYWYRQILGQKVEFLVSFYNNEISEKSEIFDDQFSVERPDGSNFTLKIRSTKLEDSAMYFCASSRTSGGPYEQYFGPGTRLTVT.